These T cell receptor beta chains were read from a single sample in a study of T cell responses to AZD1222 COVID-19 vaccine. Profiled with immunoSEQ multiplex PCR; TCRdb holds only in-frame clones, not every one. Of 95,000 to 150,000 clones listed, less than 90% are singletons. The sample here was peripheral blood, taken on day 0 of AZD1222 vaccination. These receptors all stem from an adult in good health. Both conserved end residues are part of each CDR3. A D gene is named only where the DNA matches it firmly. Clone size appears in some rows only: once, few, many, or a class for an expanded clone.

CDR3 protein: CASKSDLGNEQFF
CDR3 DNA: TGTGCCAGCAAAAGCGATTTGGGGAATGAGCAGTTCTTC
D gene: NA
J gene: TRBJ2-1
CDR3 length: 13
clone size: NA
V gene: TRBV27

CDR3 protein: CASSLNGPGDTGELFF
CDR3 DNA: TGTGCCAGCAGCTTAAACGGTCCGGGGGACACCGGGGAGCTGTTTTTT
D gene: NA
J gene: TRBJ2-2
CDR3 length: 16
clone size: few
V gene: TRBV7-3

CDR3 protein: CASSPGGRTEAFF
CDR3 DNA: TGTGCCAGCAGCCCTGGGGGGCGGACTGAAGCTTTCTTT
D gene: NA
J gene: TRBJ1-1
CDR3 length: 13
clone size: NA
V gene: TRBV9

CDR3 protein: CASSSGLAGIPANTGELFF
CDR3 DNA: TGCGCCAGCAGCTCCGGACTAGCGGGGATCCCCGCGAACACCGGGGAGCTGTTTTTT
D gene: TRBD2
J gene: TRBJ2-2
CDR3 length: 19
clone size: NA
V gene: TRBV5-1

CDR3 protein: CASSLALKGQPQHF
CDR3 DNA: TGTGCCAGCAGCTTAGCCCTAAAGGGTCAGCCCCAGCATTTT
D gene: NA
J gene: TRBJ1-5
CDR3 length: 14
clone size: NA
V gene: TRBV11-2

CDR3 protein: CASSARDGTSYTDTQYF
CDR3 DNA: TGTGCCAGCAGCGCCCGGGATGGCACTAGCTATACAGATACGCAGTATTTT
D gene: NA
J gene: TRBJ2-3
CDR3 length: 17
clone size: NA
V gene: TRBV9

CDR3 protein: CASSPLAGGAPNTQYF
CDR3 DNA: TGCGCCAGCAGCCCACTAGCGGGGGGTGCCCCTAATACGCAGTATTTT
D gene: TRBD2
J gene: TRBJ2-3
CDR3 length: 16
clone size: NA
V gene: TRBV5-1

CDR3 protein: CASSQEVEQGNEKLFF
CDR3 DNA: TGCGCCAGCAGCCAAGAGGTCGAACAGGGGAATGAAAAACTGTTTTTT
D gene: TRBD1
J gene: TRBJ1-4
CDR3 length: 16
clone size: NA
V gene: TRBV4-1

CDR3 protein: CASSPQSGNGNTIYF
CDR3 DNA: TGCGCCAGCAGCCCTCAGTCCGGGAACGGAAACACCATATATTTT
D gene: NA
J gene: TRBJ1-3
CDR3 length: 15
clone size: NA
V gene: TRBV5-1

CDR3 protein: CASSLGGDSLNQPQHF
CDR3 DNA: TGTGCCAGCAGCTTAGGTGGGGACAGCTTGAATCAGCCCCAGCATTTT
D gene: TRBD1
J gene: TRBJ1-5
CDR3 length: 16
clone size: NA
V gene: TRBV7-9

CDR3 protein: CASSRQGQGSNQPQHF
CDR3 DNA: TGTGCCAGCAGCCGACAGGGGCAGGGGAGCAATCAGCCCCAGCATTTT
D gene: TRBD1
J gene: TRBJ1-5
CDR3 length: 16
clone size: NA
V gene: TRBV6-6

CDR3 protein: CASSGTSGGPTNTQYF
CDR3 DNA: TGCGCCAGCAGCGGAACTAGCGGGGGGCCTACAAATACGCAGTATTTT
D gene: TRBD2
J gene: TRBJ2-3
CDR3 length: 16
clone size: NA
V gene: TRBV5-1

CDR3 protein: CASSLEGGRGEQFF
CDR3 DNA: TGTGCCAGCAGCTTAGAGGGGGGGAGGGGGGAGCAGTTCTTC
D gene: NA
J gene: TRBJ2-1
CDR3 length: 14
clone size: NA
V gene: TRBV11-2

CDR3 protein: CASSSTGGTYGYTF
CDR3 DNA: TGTGCCAGCAGTTCGACAGGGGGCACCTATGGCTACACCTTC
D gene: TRBD1
J gene: TRBJ1-2
CDR3 length: 14
clone size: once
V gene: TRBV5-4

CDR3 protein: CASSPGQDNSPLHF
CDR3 DNA: TGTGCCAGCAGCCCTGGACAGGATAATTCACCCCTCCACTTT
D gene: TRBD1
J gene: TRBJ1-6
CDR3 length: 14
clone size: NA
V gene: TRBV7-3

CDR3 protein: CASSRFSGGGEQYF
CDR3 DNA: TGTGCCAGCAGCCGATTTAGCGGGGGCGGCGAGCAGTACTTC
D gene: TRBD2
J gene: TRBJ2-7
CDR3 length: 14
clone size: NA
V gene: TRBV7-3

CDR3 protein: CASSFQGAYTGNTIYF
CDR3 DNA: TGTGCCAGCAGCTTCCAGGGGGCTTACACTGGAAACACCATATATTTT
D gene: TRBD1
J gene: TRBJ1-3
CDR3 length: 16
clone size: NA
V gene: TRBV7-6

CDR3 protein: CASSLGQKETQYF
CDR3 DNA: TGTGCCAGCAGCTTGGGGCAGAAAGAGACCCAGTACTTC
D gene: NA
J gene: TRBJ2-5
CDR3 length: 13
clone size: few
V gene: TRBV5-6

CDR3 protein: CASSEASQYYGYTF
CDR3 DNA: TGTGCCAGCAGTGAAGCGAGCCAGTACTATGGCTACACCTTC
D gene: NA
J gene: TRBJ1-2
CDR3 length: 14
clone size: NA
V gene: TRBV6-1